This TCR beta chain came from a study of blood T cell repertoires in COVID-19. Study background: The origin of the acute and convalescent COVID-19 samples was the United States, Italy and Spain. The analysed material was cDNA or gDNA that came from T cells, B-cell-depleted T cells, or PBMCs.

Study processing details: How many nucleated cells were present was estimated from reference gene primer amplification. The table came from immunoSEQ multiplex PCR; TCRdb's copy has only in-frame clones and leaves some out. The V and J calls and clone size are taken from that table; D and trimming were inferred from the DNA. The sample shows 110,000 or so clones, roughly 80% of them seen only once. This clone occurred once. Germline values: CDR1 SQVTM, CDR2 ANQGSEA. V shed 7 bases and J shed 0 bases, with 9 bases lying between them. This CDR3 comprises 12 residues. The sequence derives from a man in his fifties with acute or convalescent COVID-19. V and J are TRBV29-1 and TRBJ1-1; no reliable D call. Sequenced: peripheral blood. This chain's CDR3 is CSGTALNTEAFF. The CDR3 DNA reads TGCAGCGGTACAGCCTTGAACACTGAAGCTTTCTTT.